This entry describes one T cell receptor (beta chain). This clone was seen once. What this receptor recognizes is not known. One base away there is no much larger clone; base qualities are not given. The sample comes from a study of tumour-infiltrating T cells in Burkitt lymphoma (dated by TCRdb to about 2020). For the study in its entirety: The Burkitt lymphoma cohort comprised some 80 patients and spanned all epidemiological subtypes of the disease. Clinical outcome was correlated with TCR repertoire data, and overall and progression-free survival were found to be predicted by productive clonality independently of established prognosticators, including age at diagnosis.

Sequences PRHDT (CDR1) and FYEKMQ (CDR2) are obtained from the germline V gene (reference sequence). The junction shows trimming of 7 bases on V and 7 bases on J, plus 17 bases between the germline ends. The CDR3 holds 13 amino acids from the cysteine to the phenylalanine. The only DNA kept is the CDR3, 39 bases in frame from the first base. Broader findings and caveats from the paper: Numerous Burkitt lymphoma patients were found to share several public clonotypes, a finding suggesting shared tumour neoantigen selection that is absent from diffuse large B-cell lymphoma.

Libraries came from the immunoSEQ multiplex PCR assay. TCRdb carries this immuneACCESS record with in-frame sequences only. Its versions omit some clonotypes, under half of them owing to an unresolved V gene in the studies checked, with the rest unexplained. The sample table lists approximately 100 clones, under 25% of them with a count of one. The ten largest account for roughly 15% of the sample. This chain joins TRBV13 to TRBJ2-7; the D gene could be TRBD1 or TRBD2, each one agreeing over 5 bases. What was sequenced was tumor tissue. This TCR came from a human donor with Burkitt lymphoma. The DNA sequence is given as TGTGCCAGCACCATTTGGGGGTCCCGGGAGCAGTACTTC. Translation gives CASTIWGSREQYF.